This T cell receptor beta chain was sequenced in a study of shared clonotypes between healthy human individuals. The table lists this clone with a few counts. Clones were read by immunoSEQ multiplex PCR, and TCRdb kept only the in-frame ones, dropping some. The table records 600,000 to 750,000 clones, around 72% of them present only once. The germline V gene has CDR1 MNHEY and CDR2 SMNVEV (reference sequence). Trimming shortened V by 2 bases and J by 4 bases, and 14 bases separated the two germline ends. The CDR3 is 16 residues long. The clonotype originates from a woman between 25 and 40 years old in good health. Sequencing used memory CD4+ T cells sorted from blood. Subset of the sample: CD45RA-negative fraction. V is TRBV27 and J is TRBJ2-2; D not certain. The CDR3 reads CASSLGPSWGTGELFF. The CDR3 coding sequence is TGTGCCAGCAGTTTAGGACCCTCATGGGGCACCGGGGAGCTGTTTTTT.